This T cell receptor (beta chain) is from a study of blood T cells in healthy people across ages. The J segment lost 9 bases and the V segment lost 5 bases, leaving 9 bases of the junction unmatched. From germline, CDR1 is MNHEY and CDR2 SVGAGI. The CDR3 covers 13 residues. Study findings and constraints: Older age coincided with a roughly linear decline in TCR beta diversity per million T cells. The donors' CMV status was not determined, possibly confounding changes in expanded clonotypes.

A second PCR, run for about 6 to 11 cycles, used a sample-barcoded 5' primer plus a J-beta primer mix. Via MiXCR, TCRdb re-called the 5' RACE reads, giving one row per CDR3 protein. The table records 1,500,000 or so distinct CDR3 sequences, roughly 64% of them present only once. Every participating donor contributed 8 to 10 milliliters of peripheral blood through a draw. The study isolated at least 7 million PBMCs from each sample. Concerning this clonotype: Its antigen is not identified.

The chain has TRBV6-5 and TRBJ2-7, with 8 bases lining up with TRBD1. The sample taken for sequencing was blood. The TCR originated in a man aged 18 to 29 in good health. CDR3 sequence reads: CASSTRGQGAQYF. DNA for the CDR3: TGTGCCAGCAGTACCCGCGGACAGGGAGCGCAGTACTTC.